Below, 15 T cell receptor beta chains from the same sample are listed, as sequenced in a study of blood T cell repertoires in COVID-19. Libraries were prepared by immunoSEQ multiplex PCR; TCRdb keeps only in-frame clonotypes and omits some of them. The sample consists of under 95,000 clones, about 85% of them appearing once. Sequenced input: peripheral blood. These receptors originate from a woman older than 75 with COVID-19, enrolled during active disease.

The chain couples TRBV20-1 to TRBJ1-3, with D possibly being TRBD1 (5 bases). V was cut by 3 bases and J by 4 bases, with 13 bases left in between. The CDR3 runs 14 residues. Germline values: CDR1 DFQATT, CDR2 SNEGSKA (reference sequence). CDR3 residues: CSASSGGAGNTIYF. CDR3 DNA: TGCAGTGCTAGTTCTGGAGGGGCCGGAAACACCATATATTTT.

V and J are TRBV6-9 and TRBJ2-7; 7 bases are a match to TRBD1. CDR3 length equals 17 residues. J lost 3 bases, V lost 2 bases, and 13 bases had no gene match. Germline V gene lookup returns CDR1 MNHGY and CDR2 SVAAGI. The CDR3 DNA reads TGTGCCAGCAGTTATCTCTCTCGGTTCGGGGACAGCTACGAGCAGTACTTC. The encoded protein is CASSYLSRFGDSYEQYF.

The chain combines TRBV30 with TRBJ2-1; a weak D match, TRBD2 (5 bases). The V gene's germline CDR1 is GTSNPN and CDR2 SVGIG (reference sequence). Trimming pared 2 bases from V and 6 bases from J, leaving 11 bases between. CDR3 size: 13 residues. The CDR3 DNA follows: TGTGCCTGGAGTAGAGGACTGAGCAATGAGCAGTTCTTC. Protein sequence: CAWSRGLSNEQFF.

The rearrangement links TRBV24-1 to TRBJ1-1; D is unclear. This CDR3 region has 11 residues. CDR1 is KGHDR, CDR2 SFDVKD, per germline. The V gene lost 7 bases and the J gene lost 5 bases, with 7 bases spanning the gap. The CDR3 region is CATRSMTEAFF. CDR3 in DNA: TGTGCCACCAGGAGTATGACTGAAGCTTTCTTT.

The chain combines TRBV2 with TRBJ1-6; TRBD1 might be the D (6 bases). Deletions cut 6 bases from V and 0 bases from J, with 9 bases between. This CDR3 spans 15 amino acids. Per germline, CDR1 SNHLY and CDR2 FYNNEI. DNA for the CDR3: TGTGCCAGCAGCCTACAGGGCTCCTATAATTCACCCCTCCACTTT. It is translated as CASSLQGSYNSPLHF.

This chain uses TRBV7-2 with TRBJ2-5; D is unresolved. CDR1 and CDR2 (germline): SGHTA, FQGNSA. The V end was cut by 1 base, the J end by 2 bases, with 2 bases between. The CDR3 loop spans 12 amino acids. The CDR3 sequence: CASSLVQETQYF. CDR3 DNA sequence: TGTGCCAGCAGCTTAGTACAAGAGACCCAGTACTTC.

The chain uses TRBV5-4 and TRBJ2-1, with unresolved D. V gave up 0 bases and J gave up 0 bases, with 13 bases separating them. This CDR3 contains 17 residues. Germline assignment: CDR1 SGHNT and CDR2 YYREEE (reference sequence). The CDR3 reads CASSLGGAVSSYNEQFF. The CDR3 nucleotides are TGTGCCAGCAGCTTGGGTGGCGCGGTAAGCTCCTACAATGAGCAGTTCTTC.

This sequence joins TRBV7-2 and TRBJ2-5, with 13 bases that match TRBD2. Germline-derived CDR1 and CDR2 are SGHTA and FQGNSA. The CDR3 consists of 15 residues. V dropped 1 base and J dropped 5; count of bases not matched to a gene: 1. The CDR3 coding sequence is TGTGCCAGCAGCTTAGGGACTAGCGGGGGTGAGACCCAGTACTTC. Translating gives CASSLGTSGGETQYF.

V and J are TRBV30 and TRBJ2-3; maybe TRBD2 (5 bases). CDR1 and CDR2 (germline): GTSNPN, SVGIG (reference sequence). The CDR3 runs 14 residues. The V and J ends lost 2 bases and 4 bases respectively, with 13 bases between them. The DNA for the CDR3 is TGTGCCTGGAGTAGACGGGAATGGTCAGATACGCAGTATTTT. Translating gives CAWSRREWSDTQYF.

The chain recombines TRBV5-4 with TRBJ1-2; D not certain. Per the germline V gene, CDR1 is SGHNT and CDR2 is YYREEE (reference sequence). This CDR3 region has 14 residues. V shed 2 bases and J shed 0 bases, with 8 bases lying between them. In DNA form, the CDR3 reads TGTGCCAGCAGCTTCGGGGTAGCTAACTATGGCTACACCTTC. Translated, it gives CASSFGVANYGYTF.

This chain links TRBV27 with TRBJ2-1; 13 positions match TRBD2. CDR1 and CDR2 from the germline V gene are MNHEY and SMNVEV (reference sequence). This CDR3 spans 16 amino acids. Trimming cost V 5 bases and J 9 bases; bases outside gene matches: 10. CDR3 in amino acids: CASSLRTSGGLGEQFF. CDR3 DNA sequence: TGTGCCAGCAGTCTTAGGACTAGCGGGGGTTTGGGTGAGCAGTTCTTC.

The rearrangement joins TRBV4-2 to TRBJ2-6; TRBD2 is a possible D gene (5 bases). The CDR3 extends over 18 amino acids. Looked up from germline, CDR1 is LGHNA and CDR2 is YNFKEQ. The V end lost 1 base, the J end lost 0 bases, and 13 bases lay between the germline ends. The CDR3 loop reads CASSQVSGLTSGANVLTF. CDR3 coding DNA: TGTGCCAGCAGCCAAGTCTCCGGACTGACCTCTGGGGCCAACGTCCTGACTTTC.

This chain joins TRBV7-8 and TRBJ2-2, with 14 bases fitting TRBD2. Trimming took 4 bases from V and 4 from J; bases not matched to a gene: 2. Germline CDR1 is SGHVS and CDR2 is FQNEAQ. The CDR3 loop spans 16 amino acids. For the CDR3, the DNA is TGTGCCAGCAGCTGGGGACTAGCGGGAGCCACCGGGGAGCTGTTTTTT. It translates to CASSWGLAGATGELFF.

The rearrangement joins TRBV18 to TRBJ2-1, with 10 bases lining up with TRBD2. V lost 1 base, J lost 8 bases, and 5 bases stayed unmatched. Germline V gene data show CDR1 as KGHSH and CDR2 as LQKENI. CDR3 size: 15 residues. DNA of the CDR3: TGTGCCAGCTCACCACGATCTAGCGGGAGCCATGAGCAGTTCTTC. Amino acid sequence: CASSPRSSGSHEQFF.

J is TRBJ2-7 and V is TRBV28, with D unclear. Looked up from germline, CDR1 is MDHEN and CDR2 is SYDVKM. The ends were cut back, 3 bases at V and 9 bases at J, with 15 bases in the middle. CDR3 length: 13 residues. The CDR3 loop reads CASSLVSSSAQYF. The CDR3 DNA sequence: TGTGCCAGCAGTTTGGTATCGAGCAGCGCGCAGTACTTC.